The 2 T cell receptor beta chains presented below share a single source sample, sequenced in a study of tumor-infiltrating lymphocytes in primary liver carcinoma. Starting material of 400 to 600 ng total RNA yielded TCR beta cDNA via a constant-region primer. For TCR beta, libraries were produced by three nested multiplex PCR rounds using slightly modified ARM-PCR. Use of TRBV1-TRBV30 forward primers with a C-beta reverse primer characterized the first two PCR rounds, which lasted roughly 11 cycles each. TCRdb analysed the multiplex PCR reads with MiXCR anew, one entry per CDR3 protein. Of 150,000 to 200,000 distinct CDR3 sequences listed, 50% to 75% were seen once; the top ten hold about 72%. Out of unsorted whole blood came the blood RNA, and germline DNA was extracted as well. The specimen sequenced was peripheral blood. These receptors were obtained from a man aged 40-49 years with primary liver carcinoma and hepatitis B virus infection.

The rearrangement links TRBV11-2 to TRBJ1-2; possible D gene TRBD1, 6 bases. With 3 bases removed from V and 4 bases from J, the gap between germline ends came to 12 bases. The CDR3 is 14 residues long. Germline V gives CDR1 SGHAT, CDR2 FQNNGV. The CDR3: CASSLVQGLYGYTF. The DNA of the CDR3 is TGTGCCAGCAGCTTGGTACAGGGTCTCTATGGCTACACCTTC. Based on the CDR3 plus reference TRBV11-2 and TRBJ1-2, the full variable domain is EAGVAQSPRYKIIEKRQSVAFWCNPISGHATLYWYQQILGQGPKLLIQFQNNGVVDDSQLPKDRFSAERLKGVDSTLKIQPAKLEDSAVYLCASSLVQGLYGYTFGSGTRLTVV.

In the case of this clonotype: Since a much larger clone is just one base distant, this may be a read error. The CDR3 DNA is TGTACCAGCAGTTTATCGGATCTCACTGAAGCTTTCTTT. It translates to CTSSLSDLTEAFF. This chain joins TRBV12-3 or TRBV12-4 and TRBJ1-1, with D unresolved. The CDR3 contains 13 residues.